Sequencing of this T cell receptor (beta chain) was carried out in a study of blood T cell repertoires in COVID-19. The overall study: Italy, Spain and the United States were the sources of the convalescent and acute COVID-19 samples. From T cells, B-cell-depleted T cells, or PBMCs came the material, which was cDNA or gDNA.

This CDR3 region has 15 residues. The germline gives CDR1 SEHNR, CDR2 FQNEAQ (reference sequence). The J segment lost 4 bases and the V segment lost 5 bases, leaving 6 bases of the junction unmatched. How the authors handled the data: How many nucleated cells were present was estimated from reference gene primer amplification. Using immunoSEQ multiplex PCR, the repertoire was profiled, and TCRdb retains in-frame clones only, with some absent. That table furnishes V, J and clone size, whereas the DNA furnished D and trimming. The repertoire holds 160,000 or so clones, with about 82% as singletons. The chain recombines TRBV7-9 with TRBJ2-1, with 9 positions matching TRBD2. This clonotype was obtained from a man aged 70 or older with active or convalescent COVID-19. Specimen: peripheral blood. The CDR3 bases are TGTGCCAGCAGCCCCTGGACTAGCGAGTACAATGAGCAGTTCTTC. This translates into CASSPWTSEYNEQFF.